This TCR beta chain appears in the sequencing data of a study of T-cell memory formation after mild COVID-19. General study results and limits: Contracting CD4+ clones sat mainly in CM and EM; CD8+ in EMRA. Some responding clones appeared in pre-infection memory, suggesting cross-reactive memory joined.

Deletions cut 7 bases from V and 2 bases from J, with 14 bases between. This CDR3 is built from 15 residues. The germline V gene has CDR1 SEHNR and CDR2 FQNEAQ (reference sequence). Worth noting for this clonotype: The antigen remains unidentified.

Using constant-segment primers, 5'RACE produced TCR alpha and TCR beta cDNA libraries carrying sample barcodes and UMIs. TCRdb used MiXCR to reprocess the 5' RACE reads, holding one entry per CDR3 protein. The top ten clones hold 2% to 2.5% of a sample with around 130,000 distinct CDR3 sequences, approximately 5.9% of them seen once. The source is an adult woman who had mild COVID-19 (a few samples of this study predate the infection). Cell type and time point are not known. Sequencing was done on a sample of PBMCs or a T cell subset sorted from them (not recorded which). V and J are TRBV7-9 and TRBJ2-2, with D perhaps TRBD1 (6 bases). The CDR3 DNA follows: TGTGCCAGCAACCTCAGGGGAACAAACACCGGGGAGCTGTTTTTT. It codes for CASNLRGTNTGELFF.